The rows below give T cell receptor beta chains drawn from one sample of a study of cytotoxic CD8 clonotypes in ibrutinib-treated CLL. Assay: immunoSEQ multiplex PCR; the TCRdb copy retains only in-frame clones and omits some. The profile shows about 140,000 clones, 65% to 85% of them singletons. Here the sequenced sample was PBMCs, taken after 36 months of ibrutinib treatment. These TCRs come from a human donor with chronic lymphocytic leukemia. CDR3s include the opening cysteine and the closing phenylalanine or tryptophan. The D gene is left open where the match is weak. Expanded clones are given a class, and other clones once, few, many or no size at all.

D gene	clone size	J gene	V gene	CDR3 protein	CDR3 DNA
-	-	TRBJ1-1	TRBV30	CAWSNIGGTEAFF	TGTGCCTGGAGTAACATCGGGGGGACTGAAGCTTTCTTT
TRBD2	once	TRBJ2-2	TRBV7-3	CASSLTMSGGPGELFF	TGTGCCAGCAGCTTAACGATGTCGGGAGGGCCCGGGGAGCTGTTTTTT
-	-	TRBJ2-3	TRBV5-6	CASSLVLGSTDTQYF	TGTGCCAGCAGCTTGGTGTTGGGGAGCACAGATACGCAGTATTTT
TRBD1	-	TRBJ2-5	TRBV5-6	CASSWDRGLETQYF	TGTGCCAGCAGCTGGGACAGGGGGCTTGAGACCCAGTACTTC
TRBD1	-	TRBJ1-4	TRBV2	CASRRQGEKLFF	TGTGCCAGCAGACGACAGGGGGAAAAACTGTTTTTT
-	-	TRBJ1-1	TRBV6-5	CASVRTVSLNTEAFF	TGTGCCTCCGTACGTACAGTCTCTTTGAACACTGAAGCTTTCTTT
-	-	TRBJ2-1	TRBV2	CASTEEQSSYNEQFF	TGTGCCAGCACGGAAGAACAGAGCTCCTACAATGAGCAGTTCTTC
-	-	TRBJ2-7	TRBV19	CASSLTPGSGGAYEQYF	TGTGCCAGTAGTCTTACCCCGGGGAGCGGAGGGGCCTACGAGCAGTACTTC
TRBD2	-	TRBJ2-7	TRBV10-3	CAISAQRGGGEQYF	TGTGCCATCAGTGCTCAGCGGGGGGGCGGCGAGCAGTACTTC
-	-	TRBJ2-1	TRBV7-3	CASSLNPSYSEQFF	TGTGCCAGCAGCTTAAACCCTAGTTATAGTGAGCAGTTCTTC
TRBD1	-	TRBJ1-2	TRBV5-1	CASSNSRDRENYGYTF	TGCGCCAGCAGCAATAGTAGGGACAGGGAAAACTATGGCTACACCTTC
-	-	TRBJ1-2	TRBV19	CASRRIGDDYGYTF	TGTGCCAGTAGACGTATAGGGGATGACTATGGCTACACCTTC